A single sample is the source of the 23 T cell receptor beta chains below, sequenced in a study of blood T cell repertoires in COVID-19. TCRdb keeps only in-frame clones here, not all; method: immunoSEQ multiplex PCR. This sample has some 490,000 clones, with roughly nine tenths found just once. Sequencing used PBMCs or T cells enriched from blood (not recorded which). Receptors originate from a woman in her fifties or sixties who had recovered from COVID-19.

A single count supports this clone. V gene TRBV5-1 combines with J gene TRBJ1-2, with D unresolved. The ends were cut back, 4 bases at V and 8 bases at J, with 15 bases in the middle. This CDR3 comprises 13 residues. Germline loops: CDR1 SGHRS, CDR2 YFSETQ. DNA for the CDR3: TGCGCCAGCAGCCTGGCCGGGAGGGAAGGCTACACCTTC. Protein product: CASSLAGREGYTF.

CDR3 region: CATSDRHNTGELFF. The CDR3 region has the DNA TGTGCCACCAGTGATCGACATAACACCGGGGAGCTGTTTTTT. The chain recombines TRBV24-1 with TRBJ2-2, with D unresolved. Trimming pared 3 bases from V and 2 bases from J, leaving 6 bases between. The germline CDR1 and CDR2 sequences are KGHDR and SFDVKD. CDR3 size: 14 residues.

The rearrangement uses TRBV4-1 and TRBJ2-3; D possibly corresponds to TRBD2 (6 bases). The CDR3 sequence is 14 residues long. CDR1 is MGHRA and CDR2 is YSYEKL in the germline V gene. With 0 bases removed from V and 5 bases from J, the gap between germline ends came to 9 bases. The chain's CDR3 is CASSQDWGVDTQYF. For the CDR3, the DNA is TGCGCCAGCAGCCAAGATTGGGGGGTAGATACGCAGTATTTT.

As for this clone: Other nucleotide sequences in the sample specify the same CDR3. This chain joins TRBV5-5 and TRBJ1-5; D uncertain. Per germline, CDR1 SGHKS and CDR2 YYEKEE (reference sequence). The V end was cut by 0 bases, the J end by 1 base, with 5 bases between. There are 14 residues in the CDR3. CDR3 DNA: TGTGCCAGCAGCTTGGGGCAGAGCAATCAGCCCCAGCATTTT. Its protein is CASSLGQSNQPQHF.

This chain joins TRBV27 and TRBJ1-1; D is perhaps TRBD1 (5 bases). The V and J ends lost 2 bases and 1 base respectively, with 8 bases between them. Germline V CDR1 and CDR2: MNHEY, SMNVEV (reference sequence). This CDR3 is 14 amino acids long. The CDR3 spells CASSLRGTNTEAFF. CDR3 coding DNA: TGTGCCAGCAGTTTAAGGGGCACGAACACTGAAGCTTTCTTT.

The chain employs TRBV5-6 and TRBJ2-2, with 10 bases lining up with TRBD2. Germline V gives CDR1 SGHDT, CDR2 YYEEEE. The V and J ends lost 0 bases and 6 bases, in that order; junction bases with no gene match: 5. The CDR3 has 16 amino acids. CDR3 protein: CASSLAGLARPGELFF. The CDR3, as DNA: TGTGCCAGCAGCTTGGCGGGACTAGCGCGTCCCGGGGAGCTGTTTTTT.

V is TRBV3-1 (or the pseudogene TRBV3-2) and J is TRBJ1-4; no definite D call. This CDR3 has 12 amino acids. V lost 5 bases to trimming and J lost 7 bases, with 8 bases between them. Germline loops: CDR1 LGHDT, CDR2 YNNKEL (reference sequence). Here the CDR3 reads CASSTEAEKLFF. CDR3 nucleotides: TGTGCCAGCAGCACTGAGGCTGAAAAACTGTTTTTT.

V and J are TRBV9 and TRBJ2-2; D gene uncertain. V was clipped by 0 bases and J by 1 base, with 7 bases between them. Germline loops: CDR1 SGDLS, CDR2 YYNGEE. This CDR3 has 15 residues. CDR3 sequence: CASSVVPGNTGELFF. The CDR3 bases are TGTGCCAGCAGCGTAGTACCGGGGAACACCGGGGAGCTGTTTTTT. Full variable domain (rest looked up from reference TRBV9 and TRBJ2-2): DSGVTQTPKHLITATGQRVTLRCSPRSGDLSVYWYQQSLDQGLQFLIQYYNGEERAKGNILERFSAQQFPDLHSELNLSSLELGDSALYFCASSVVPGNTGELFFGEGSRLTVL.

The chain employs TRBV3-1 (or the pseudogene TRBV3-2) and TRBJ1-1, with a weak D call TRBD1 (5 bases). Germline values: CDR1 LGHDT, CDR2 YNNKEL (reference sequence). V gave up 4 bases and J gave up 1 base, with 10 bases separating them. The CDR3 spans 14 residues. CDR3 sequence: CASSRKQENTEAFF. CDR3 nucleotide sequence: TGTGCCAGCAGCCGTAAACAGGAGAACACTGAAGCTTTCTTT.

The CDR3 region has the DNA TGTGCCAGCAGCAATCTGGGCCGGCTGGATACGCAGTATTTT. Translated, it gives CASSNLGRLDTQYF. V usage is TRBV5-4 and J usage is TRBJ2-3, with D unresolved. With 4 bases removed from V and 6 bases from J, the gap between germline ends came to 15 bases. Germline assignment: CDR1 SGHNT and CDR2 YYREEE (reference sequence). This CDR3 spans 14 amino acids. The full variable domain, rest sourced from reference TRBV5-4 and TRBJ2-3, is ETGVTQSPTHLIKTRGQQVTLRCSSQSGHNTVSWYQQALGQGPQFIFQYYREEENGRGNFPPRFSGLQFPNYSSELNVNALELDDSALYLCASSNLGRLDTQYFGPGTRLTVL.

The V call is TRBV5-8, the J call TRBJ2-1; the D gene is possibly TRBD2 (6 bases). This CDR3 comprises 14 residues. Germline V gene lookup returns CDR1 SGHTS and CDR2 YDEGEE. Trimming pared 4 bases from V and 7 bases from J, leaving 15 bases between. The CDR3, as DNA: TGTGCCAGCAGCCCGGGCGGGGTAAGGAATGAGCAGTTCTTC. It is translated as CASSPGGVRNEQFF.

The rearrangement uses TRBV2 and TRBJ2-1; D is possibly TRBD2 (5 bases). Between the trimmed V and J ends, which lost 7 bases and 7 bases, there was a span of 11 bases. The CDR3 totals 12 residues. The germline gives CDR1 SNHLY, CDR2 FYNNEI. CDR3 nucleotide sequence: TGTGCCAGCACCTTTCGGGGAAATGAGCAGTTCTTC. Its protein is CASTFRGNEQFF.

The chain recombines TRBV3-1 (or the pseudogene TRBV3-2) with TRBJ1-2; tentatively, D is TRBD1 (6 bases). The CDR3 is 13 amino acids. CDR1 and CDR2 (germline): LGHDT, YNNKEL (reference sequence). Trimming shortened V by 4 bases and J by 6 bases, and 12 bases separated the two germline ends. CDR3 loop: CASSLTGFDGYTF. The CDR3 coding sequence is TGTGCCAGCAGCCTTACAGGGTTTGATGGCTACACCTTC.

This chain joins TRBV6-5 and TRBJ2-2; D perhaps matches TRBD1 (6 bases). CDR3 length: 13 residues. CDR1 is MNHEY, CDR2 SVGAGI, per germline. V was cut by 4 bases and J by 5 bases, with 8 bases left in between. The CDR3 nucleotides read TGTGCCAGCAGTTCAGGGGAAACCGGGGAGCTGTTTTTT. Translation gives CASSSGETGELFF.

This rearrangement joins TRBV24-1 to TRBJ2-3, with D possibly TRBD2 on 6 matching bases. The CDR3 covers 15 residues. Germline V CDR1 and CDR2: KGHDR, SFDVKD. V lost 4 bases, J lost 2 bases, and 12 bases lay in between. The CDR3 sequence: CATSDPGLNTDTQYF. DNA of the CDR3: TGTGCCACCAGTGACCCGGGACTTAACACAGATACGCAGTATTTT.

The genes are TRBV19 and TRBJ1-6; D perhaps matches TRBD1 (5 bases). Looked up from germline, CDR1 is LNHDA and CDR2 is SQIVND (reference sequence). This CDR3 has 15 residues. V lost 4 bases to trimming and J lost 10 bases, with 17 bases between them. The CDR3 sequence: CASSTTGANWSPLHF. The CDR3 bases are TGTGCCAGTAGTACAACTGGGGCGAATTGGTCACCCCTCCACTTT. Complete variable domain (other parts from reference TRBV19 and TRBJ1-6): DGGITQSPKYLFRKEGQNVTLSCEQNLNHDAMYWYRQDPGQGLRLIYYSQIVNDFQKGDIAEGYSVSREKKESFPLTVTSAQKNPTAFYLCASSTTGANWSPLHFGNGTRLTVT.

The chain combines TRBV5-1 with TRBJ2-4, with 9 bases identical to TRBD1. V shed 0 bases, J shed 10 bases, and the junction held 8 bases outside the gene matches. Germline V gene sequence: CDR1 SGHRS, CDR2 YFSETQ. The CDR3 consists of 15 residues. The CDR3 region is CASSLGTGGVGIQYF. CDR3 bases: TGCGCCAGCAGCTTGGGAACAGGGGGCGTAGGTATTCAGTACTTC.

The chain uses TRBV11-2 and TRBJ2-2, with D perhaps matching TRBD1 (5 bases). The length of the CDR3 is 18 residues. Germline V gives CDR1 SGHAT, CDR2 FQNNGV. V was cut by 0 bases and J by 0 bases, with 14 bases left in between. The CDR3: CASSLDRAGHANTGELFF. The CDR3 nucleotides read TGTGCCAGCAGCTTAGATAGGGCCGGACACGCGAACACCGGGGAGCTGTTTTTT.

The chain uses TRBV19 and TRBJ2-3; 7 bases align to TRBD2. This CDR3 comprises 14 residues. Germline assignment: CDR1 LNHDA and CDR2 SQIVND (reference sequence). V was pared by 7 bases and J by 2 bases, with 6 bases of the junction left unmatched. CDR3 DNA: TGTGCCAGTACCCTCCGGGGGGTCACAGATACGCAGTATTTT. Its translation is CASTLRGVTDTQYF.

The rearrangement joins TRBV6-5 to TRBJ1-2; 9 nucleotides agree with TRBD1. The CDR3 extends over 15 amino acids. The V gene's germline CDR1 is MNHEY and CDR2 SVGAGI. J gave up 4 bases and V 6 bases, and 9 bases lay outside the gene matches. CDR3 protein: CASRAGTGKGYGYTF. For the CDR3, the DNA is TGTGCCAGCAGGGCCGGGACAGGGAAGGGCTATGGCTACACCTTC.

The rearrangement joins TRBV20-1 to TRBJ2-7; D is uncertain. This CDR3 comprises 8 residues. Germline loops: CDR1 DFQATT, CDR2 SNEGSKA (reference sequence). Trimming pared 5 bases from V and 7 bases from J, leaving 3 bases between. The CDR3 protein is CSAQEQYV. CDR3 DNA sequence: TGCAGTGCTCAAGAGCAGTACGTC.

The genes are TRBV2 and TRBJ1-1, with D tentatively TRBD1 (6 bases). V was clipped by 6 bases and J by 1 base, with 15 bases between them. This CDR3 comprises 15 residues. CDR1 and CDR2 (germline): SNHLY, FYNNEI. Here the CDR3 reads CASSPLEGENTEAFF. DNA for the CDR3: TGTGCCAGCAGCCCCTTAGAGGGGGAGAACACTGAAGCTTTCTTT. Supplemented by reference TRBV2 and TRBJ1-1, the full variable domain reads EPEVTQTPSHQVTQMGQEVILRCVPISNHLYFYWYRQILGQKVEFLVSFYNNEISEKSEIFDDQFSVERPDGSNFTLKIRSTKLEDSAMYFCASSPLEGENTEAFFGQGTRLTVV.

The rearrangement joins TRBV2 to TRBJ2-1; 9 bases fit TRBD1. The CDR3 loop spans 15 amino acids. Germline CDR1 is SNHLY and CDR2 is FYNNEI. After removal of 6 bases from V and 2 bases from J, the junction contained 5 bases not matched to a gene. This CDR3 reads CASSGDRVTYNEQFF. The CDR3 DNA reads TGTGCCAGCAGCGGGGACAGGGTCACCTACAATGAGCAGTTCTTC. The complete variable domain, with remaining parts taken from reference TRBV2 and TRBJ2-1, reads EPEVTQTPSHQVTQMGQEVILRCVPISNHLYFYWYRQILGQKVEFLVSFYNNEISEKSEIFDDQFSVERPDGSNFTLKIRSTKLEDSAMYFCASSGDRVTYNEQFFGPGTRLTVL.